The clone carrying this T cell receptor (beta chain) showed up just a few times. Its antigen is currently unknown. Germline CDR1 MDHEN, CDR2 SYDVKM. The CDR3 loop spans 14 amino acids. V lost 4 bases, J lost 2 bases, and 3 bases stayed unmatched. This specimen comes from a study of T cell responses to AZD1222 COVID-19 vaccine. Repertoires were generated with immunoSEQ multiplex PCR, while TCRdb's copy carries only in-frame clones and drops some. The table lists tens of thousands of clones, around 80% of them singletons. Notes on the study in general: Most donors were white British, females outnumbered males, and clonal diversity was possibly underestimated. All repertoire sampling was performed exclusively after the peak T cell response. At baseline, just 6 or 7 AZD1222 recipients tested seropositive. Recipients of two AZD1222 doses showed rising Spike-specific TCR breadth and depth.

The gene calls are TRBV28 and TRBJ1-1; 8 bases align to TRBD1. The sample was peripheral blood, taken 28 days after the second AZD1222 dose. The sequence was obtained from an adult who received the AZD1222 COVID-19 vaccine. For the CDR3, the DNA is TGTGCCAGCAGTTACACAGGGGGTAACACTGAAGCTTTCTTT. Amino acids: CASSYTGGNTEAFF.